The clone carrying this T cell receptor (beta chain) was detected only a few times. Every patient experienced relapse after autologous stem cell transplantation, and brentuximab vedotin exposure varied. Germline values: CDR1 GTSNPN, CDR2 SVGIG (reference sequence). V was trimmed by 0 bases and J by 6 bases, leaving 14 bases between them. The CDR3 length is 14 residues. Some clones are missing from TCRdb's copy, which holds only in-frame ones; the method was immunoSEQ multiplex PCR. The sample has about 85,000 clones, around 90% seen once. The sample belongs to a study of PD-1 blockade in classical Hodgkin lymphoma.

This receptor was obtained from a human donor with classical Hodgkin lymphoma. J is TRBJ1-1 and V is TRBV30; D is ambiguous. Sequenced material: peripheral blood mononuclear cells (PBMCs), taken before the second cycle of nivolumab. The CDR3 DNA follows: TGTGCCTGGAGTGTACTACGGGGTAACCCTGAAGCTTTCTTT. This codes for CAWSVLRGNPEAFF. Combining the CDR3 with reference TRBV30 and TRBJ1-1 gives the whole variable domain SQTIHQWPATLVQPVGSPLSLECTVEGTSNPNLYWYRQAAGRGLQLLFYSVGIGQISSEVPQNLSASRPQDRQFILSSKKLLLSDSGFYLCAWSVLRGNPEAFFGQGTRLTVV.